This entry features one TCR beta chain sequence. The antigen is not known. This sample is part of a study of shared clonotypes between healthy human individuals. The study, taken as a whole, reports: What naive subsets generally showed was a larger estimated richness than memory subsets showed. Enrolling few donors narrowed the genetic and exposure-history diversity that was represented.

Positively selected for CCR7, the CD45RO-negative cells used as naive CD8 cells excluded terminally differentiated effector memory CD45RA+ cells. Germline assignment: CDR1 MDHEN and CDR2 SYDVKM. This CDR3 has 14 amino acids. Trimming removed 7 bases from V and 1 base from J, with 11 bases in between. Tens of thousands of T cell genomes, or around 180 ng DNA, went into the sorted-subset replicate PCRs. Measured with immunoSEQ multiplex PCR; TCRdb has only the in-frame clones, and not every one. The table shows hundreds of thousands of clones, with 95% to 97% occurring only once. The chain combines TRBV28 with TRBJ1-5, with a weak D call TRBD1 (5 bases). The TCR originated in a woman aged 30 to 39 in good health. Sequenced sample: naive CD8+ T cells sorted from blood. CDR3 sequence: CASTPRVSNQPQHF. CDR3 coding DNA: TGTGCCAGCACTCCCAGGGTGAGCAATCAGCCCCAGCATTTT.